Presented here are 12 T cell receptor beta chains from one specimen sequenced in a study of T cell changes during pregnancy in multiple sclerosis. Clones were sequenced by immunoSEQ multiplex PCR, and TCRdb holds only the in-frame ones, with some missing. The repertoire includes about 64,000 clones, around 97% of them detected once, and about 2.3% sits in the top ten. The sample here was CD8+ T cells from peripheral blood mononuclear cells, taken after pregnancy. Receptors originate from a female donor with multiple sclerosis, enrolled in a pregnancy study.

The rearrangement links TRBV28 to TRBJ1-1, with 7 bases matching TRBD1. The CDR3 has 15 residues. The germline CDR1 and CDR2 sequences are MDHEN and SYDVKM. The V segment lost 5 bases and the J segment 1 base; nucleotides outside the gene matches: 7. In DNA form, the CDR3 reads TGTGCCAGCAGTGCTCGACAGGGCGGGAACACTGAAGCTTTCTTT. It is translated as CASSARQGGNTEAFF. The entire variable domain, with the rest obtained from reference TRBV28 and TRBJ1-1, is as follows: DVKVTQSSRYLVKRTGEKVFLECVQDMDHENMFWYRQDPGLGLRLIYFSYDVKMKEKGDIPEGYSVSREKKERFSLILESASTNQTSMYLCASSARQGGNTEAFFGQGTRLTVV.

This clone appeared once. V is TRBV28 and J is TRBJ1-3; 10 bases agree with TRBD1. The CDR3 has 16 amino acids. V lost 5 bases and J lost 3; bases outside the gene matches: 7. Per the germline V gene, CDR1 is MDHEN and CDR2 is SYDVKM. The CDR3 is CASSPETGGFGNTIYF. The DNA for the CDR3 is TGTGCCAGCAGTCCAGAGACAGGGGGCTTTGGAAACACCATATATTTT.

The chain has TRBV19 and TRBJ2-2, with 8 nucleotides matching TRBD2. CDR1 LNHDA and CDR2 SQIVND come from the germline V gene (reference sequence). The CDR3 totals 18 residues. Unmatched junction bases numbered 17, after V lost 6 bases and J lost 5 bases. The CDR3 nucleotides read TGTGCCAGTAGCAATCCGGGACTAGGAGGACCCAGGACCGGGGAGCTGTTTTTT. Translated, it gives CASSNPGLGGPRTGELFF.

The chain joins TRBV5-8 to TRBJ2-1; 8 nucleotides match TRBD2. The CDR3 totals 15 residues. V lost 4 bases, J lost 7 bases, and 10 bases stayed unmatched. Looked up from germline, CDR1 is SGHTS and CDR2 is YDEGEE. The CDR3 protein is CASSQSGSWWNEQFF. The CDR3 region has the DNA TGTGCCAGCAGCCAAAGCGGGAGCTGGTGGAATGAGCAGTTCTTC.

The V gene is TRBV2, the J gene TRBJ2-1; TRBD2 matches at 9 bases. Germline trimming cut 3 bases from V and 7 bases from J; bases unmatched to any gene: 19. The CDR3 extends over 19 amino acids. Germline loops: CDR1 SNHLY, CDR2 FYNNEI. The CDR3 protein is CASSDPLGASGIGWNEQFF. CDR3 DNA sequence: TGTGCCAGCAGTGATCCGTTGGGGGCTAGCGGGATAGGTTGGAATGAGCAGTTCTTC.

The V gene is TRBV9, the J gene TRBJ2-3; TRBD2 matches 12 bases. The germline V gene has CDR1 SGDLS and CDR2 YYNGEE. V lost 4 bases, J lost 3 bases, and 3 bases stayed unmatched. The CDR3 extends over 15 amino acids. The CDR3 bases are TGTGCCAGCAGCCAGACTAGCGGGAGTACAGATACGCAGTATTTT. This encodes CASSQTSGSTDTQYF.

The gene calls are TRBV10-3 and TRBJ2-2; D is uncertain. Between the trimmed V and J ends, which lost 8 bases and 5 bases, there was a span of 9 bases. CDR3 length equals 12 residues. Germline-derived CDR1 and CDR2 are ENHRY and SYGVKD. The CDR3 spells CAIPSRTGELFF. The DNA of the CDR3 is TGTGCCATCCCCAGCAGGACCGGGGAGCTGTTTTTT.

The chain links TRBV19 to TRBJ2-7; 9 nucleotides align to TRBD1. The CDR3 sequence is 14 residues long. With V trimmed by 4 bases and J by 6 bases, 7 bases remained unmatched. CDR1 and CDR2 (germline): LNHDA, SQIVND (reference sequence). CDR3 coding DNA: TGTGCCAGTAGTAGCGGGACAGGGAGTTTCGAGCAGTACTTC. This translates into CASSSGTGSFEQYF. The full variable domain, in which reference TRBV19 and TRBJ2-7 provide the parts outside the CDR3, is DGGITQSPKYLFRKEGQNVTLSCEQNLNHDAMYWYRQDPGQGLRLIYYSQIVNDFQKGDIAEGYSVSREKKESFPLTVTSAQKNPTAFYLCASSSGTGSFEQYFGPGTRLTVT.

The gene calls are TRBV6-5 and TRBJ2-2; D gene ambiguous. V was trimmed by 4 bases and J by 8 bases, leaving 11 bases between them. The CDR3 is made up of 13 amino acids. CDR1 MNHEY and CDR2 SVGAGI come from the germline V gene. The CDR3 sequence is CASSSSSVGELFF. CDR3 nucleotide sequence: TGTGCCAGCAGTTCCTCCTCCGTAGGGGAGCTGTTTTTT.

This rearrangement joins TRBV7-9 to TRBJ2-3, with 11 bases fitting TRBD2. The V gene end was trimmed by 1 base and the J gene end by 4 bases; junction bases not matched to a gene: 4. CDR1 is SEHNR and CDR2 is FQNEAQ in the germline V gene (reference sequence). This CDR3 has 16 amino acids. The CDR3 DNA reads TGTGCCAGCAGCTTAGTAGCGGGAGGGCCCGCAGATACGCAGTATTTT. Its protein product is CASSLVAGGPADTQYF. Based on the CDR3 plus reference TRBV7-9 and TRBJ2-3, the full variable domain is DTGVSQNPRHKITKRGQNVTFRCDPISEHNRLYWYRQTLGQGPEFLTYFQNEAQLEKSRLLSDRFSAERPKGSFSTLEIQRTEQGDSAMYLCASSLVAGGPADTQYFGPGTRLTVL.

The J gene is TRBJ2-3, the V gene TRBV29-1, with 10 bases that match TRBD1. The CDR3 totals 14 residues. Germline values: CDR1 SQVTM, CDR2 ANQGSEA. The J segment lost 2 bases and the V segment lost 6 bases, leaving 5 bases of the junction unmatched. The DNA of the CDR3 is TGCAGCGTGGACAGGGGGGGAAACACAGATACGCAGTATTTT. It is translated as CSVDRGGNTDTQYF.

This rearrangement joins TRBV2 to TRBJ1-5, with TRBD1 matching over 8 bases. CDR3 length: 14 residues. J gave up 2 bases and V 10 bases, and 7 bases lay outside the gene matches. Germline loops: CDR1 SNHLY, CDR2 FYNNEI. CDR3 loop: CATRQGMGNQPQHF. The CDR3 DNA sequence: TGTGCCACCAGACAGGGGATGGGCAATCAGCCCCAGCATTTT.